Here is one T cell receptor (beta chain) with its context. This sample is drawn from a study of blood T cell repertoires in COVID-19. Study background: Samples taken during acute and convalescent COVID-19 were collected in the United States, Italy and Spain. Sample material is recorded as cDNA or gDNA derived from T cells, B-cell-depleted T cells, or PBMCs.

Seattle participants joined during active infection and were tracked over time. Profiling relied on immunoSEQ multiplex PCR, and the TCRdb table lists in-frame clones only, not all of them. The table includes a few hundred thousand clones, approximately 89% detected once. The source is a woman aged 55-75 years with COVID-19, enrolled during active disease. Specimen: peripheral blood.

This chain's CDR3 is CASSPTTLPNTEAFF. The CDR3 coding sequence is TGTGCCAGCAGCCCCACGACTCTTCCGAACACTGAAGCTTTCTTT. V usage is TRBV9 and J usage is TRBJ1-1; D unclear. The V gene's germline CDR1 is SGDLS and CDR2 YYNGEE. This CDR3 spans 15 amino acids. V shed 4 bases and J shed 1 base, with 14 bases lying between them.